The 30 T cell receptor beta chains listed next were all sequenced from one sample in a study of T cells after yellow fever vaccination. Using its own MiXCR run on the 5' RACE reads, TCRdb lists one record per CDR3 protein. This table has 550,000 to 750,000 distinct CDR3 sequences, approximately 12% appearing once. The specimen was PBMCs, collected on the day of the yellow fever booster vaccination. The receptors were sampled from a man in his thirties or forties who received the YFV17D yellow fever vaccine.

This clonotype came up a few times. The chain is built from TRBV29-1 and TRBJ1-1; the match to TRBD1 covers 12 bases. Germline CDR1 is SQVTM and CDR2 is ANQGSEA. V was pared by 5 bases and J by 6 bases, with 16 bases of the junction left unmatched. The CDR3 runs 17 residues. The DNA of the CDR3 is TGCAGCGTTCCTCCGGGACAGGGGGCATCGGGCGCCCCTGAAGCTTTCTTT. Translating it yields CSVPPGQGASGAPEAFF.

V usage is TRBV6-1 and J usage is TRBJ2-7; 7 bases are shared with TRBD1. Germline V gene lookup returns CDR1 MNHNS and CDR2 SASEGT. This CDR3 spans 15 amino acids. V shed 6 bases, J shed 0 bases, and the junction held 8 bases outside the gene matches. The chain's CDR3 is CASRRTGQGSYEQYF. Written as DNA, the CDR3 is TGTGCCAGCAGACGGACAGGCCAAGGCTCCTACGAGCAGTACTTC.

With regard to this clonotype: A junction end diverges from the germline sequence, so it may reflect a read error. The CDR3 coding sequence is TGTGCCAGCAGCTTGGAGTCTGAGGAGTTCTTC. Its translation: CASSLESEEFF. This chain uses TRBV5-6 with TRBJ2-1, with D unclear. The germline V gene has CDR1 SGHDT and CDR2 YYEEEE. CDR3 length: 11 residues. The full variable domain, rest sourced from reference TRBV5-6 and TRBJ2-1, is DAGVTQSPTHLIKTRGQQVTLRCSPKSGHDTVSWYQQALGQGPQFIFQYYEEEERQRGNFPDRFSGHQFPNYSSELNVNALLLGDSALYLCASSLESEEFFGPGTRLTVL.

The table lists this clonotype with a few counts. The V call is TRBV12-3 or TRBV12-4, the J call TRBJ1-1; D might be TRBD1 (5 bases). Trimming took off 10 bases at V and 4 bases at J, with 10 bases between the two ends. The CDR3 consists of 11 residues. In nucleotides, the CDR3 is TGTGCCACCTCCGGGGCCACTGAAGCTTTCTTT. This sequence encodes CATSGATEAFF.

This clonotype was observed a handful of times. DNA of the CDR3: TGTGCCACCAGCCGTTTAAAACAGTCCTACGAGCAGTACTTC. This sequence encodes CATSRLKQSYEQYF. The chain is built from TRBV15 and TRBJ2-7; D is ambiguous. Trimming took off 5 bases at V and 1 base at J, with 12 bases between the two ends. The CDR3 sequence is 14 residues long. Germline CDR1 and CDR2: LNHNV and YYDKDF (reference sequence).

The rearrangement uses TRBV5-6 and TRBJ2-7; 7 nucleotides line up with TRBD1. The ends lost 4 bases at V and 0 bases at J; junction bases unmatched: 7. Germline V gene data show CDR1 as SGHDT and CDR2 as YYEEEE. The length of the CDR3 is 15 residues. The CDR3 bases are TGTGCCAGCAGCAAAGGACAGGTGCCCTCCTACGAGCAGTACTTC. Protein sequence: CASSKGQVPSYEQYF.

The table lists this clonotype with many counts. The rearrangement links TRBV7-2 to TRBJ1-2, with TRBD1 identical over 7 bases. The CDR3 consists of 14 residues. V shed 1 base, J shed 4 bases, and the junction held 3 bases outside the gene matches. Germline CDR1 SGHTA, CDR2 FQGNSA. The CDR3 nucleotides read TGTGCCAGCAGCTTAGGACAGGGAGGCTATGGCTACACCTTC. This encodes CASSLGQGGYGYTF.

The V gene is TRBV12-3 or TRBV12-4, the J gene TRBJ2-5; D might be TRBD1 (5 bases). V gave up 5 bases and J gave up 5 bases, with 21 bases separating them. The CDR3 runs 16 residues. CDR3 in amino acids: CASSPRQGWGLETQYF. The DNA of the CDR3 is TGTGCCAGCAGTCCTCGGCAGGGCTGGGGTCTTGAGACCCAGTACTTC.

V is TRBV19 and J is TRBJ1-2, with TRBD1 as a possible D gene (5 bases). This CDR3 has 13 amino acids. Germline values: CDR1 LNHDA, CDR2 SQIVND (reference sequence). Deletions cut 1 base from V and 8 bases from J, with 11 bases between. CDR3 protein: CASSIGRAGGYTF. The CDR3, as DNA: TGTGCCAGTAGTATAGGCAGGGCCGGCGGCTACACCTTC.

This clonotype was recorded many times. The chain recombines TRBV5-1 with TRBJ2-7; D is ambiguous. Germline CDR1 SGHRS, CDR2 YFSETQ. The CDR3 contains 14 residues. V dropped 3 bases and J dropped 0 bases, with 10 bases sitting between them. CDR3 sequence: CASSSQDLSYEQYF. The CDR3, as DNA: TGCGCCAGCAGCTCCCAGGACCTCTCCTACGAGCAGTACTTC.

The chain has TRBV28 and TRBJ1-1; no clear D gene. The CDR3 has 12 amino acids. Germline V lookup: CDR1 MDHEN, CDR2 SYDVKM. Trimming cost V 4 bases and J 6 bases, with 9 bases left between them. CDR3 in DNA: TGTGCCAGCAGTTCCCCACGGCCTGAAGCTTTCTTT. Amino acid sequence: CASSSPRPEAFF.

In its sample, this clonotype was seen many times. The V call is TRBV28, the J call TRBJ1-5; 11 nucleotides align to TRBD1. The CDR3 covers 14 residues. Germline trimming cut 4 bases from V and 4 bases from J; bases unmatched to any gene: 0. Per the germline V gene, CDR1 is MDHEN and CDR2 is SYDVKM. As DNA, the CDR3 is TGTGCCAGCAGTTGGGACAGGGGGAATCAGCCCCAGCATTTT. It translates to CASSWDRGNQPQHF.

The chain recombines TRBV7-2 with TRBJ2-7; 10 bases fit TRBD1. The length of the CDR3 is 13 residues. The V gene end was trimmed by 6 bases and the J gene end by 5 bases; junction bases not matched to a gene: 4. CDR1 is SGHTA and CDR2 is FQGNSA in the germline V gene. This CDR3 is CASRGQGFHEQYF. In DNA, the CDR3 is TGTGCCAGCAGGGGACAGGGGTTCCACGAGCAGTACTTC.

This clonotype was counted only a few times. The chain links TRBV27 to TRBJ2-2; D is uncertain. Germline loops: CDR1 MNHEY, CDR2 SMNVEV (reference sequence). The CDR3 length is 15 residues. Trimming removed 3 bases at V and 6 bases at J, with 14 bases between. CDR3 in DNA: TGTGCCAGCAGTTTTTTAGGGTTAGTCTCCGGGGAGCTGTTTTTT. Translating it yields CASSFLGLVSGELFF.

The rearrangement links TRBV30 to TRBJ2-1, with D possibly TRBD2 on 5 matching bases. CDR1 GTSNPN and CDR2 SVGIG come from the germline V gene (reference sequence). Trimming cost V 4 bases and J 3 bases, with 19 bases left between them. This CDR3 is 16 amino acids long. CDR3 sequence reads: CAWTPEERMFYNEQFF. For the CDR3, the DNA is TGTGCCTGGACCCCGGAGGAGCGAATGTTCTACAATGAGCAGTTCTTC.

V gene TRBV5-4 combines with J gene TRBJ2-7; TRBD2 agrees at 10 bases. The CDR3 sequence is 18 residues long. Germline trimming cut 0 bases from V and 4 bases from J; bases unmatched to any gene: 13. Germline V gene sequence: CDR1 SGHNT, CDR2 YYREEE (reference sequence). The CDR3 is CASSLGGPSGGSPYEQYF. In DNA, the CDR3 is TGTGCCAGCAGCTTGGGTGGGCCTAGCGGGGGTTCACCGTACGAGCAGTACTTC.

This clonotype was counted a few times. This chain links TRBV7-9 with TRBJ1-1; 7 positions agree with TRBD1. J lost 6 bases, V lost 1 base, and 8 bases had no gene match. The germline CDR1 and CDR2 sequences are SEHNR and FQNEAQ (reference sequence). The CDR3 is 15 residues long. DNA of the CDR3: TGTGCCAGCAGCTTAGTGGCAGGGGGAAGGGCTGAAGCTTTCTTT. Translation gives CASSLVAGGRAEAFF.

This clonotype was counted at least ten times. This chain links TRBV29-1 with TRBJ2-5; D remains ambiguous. This CDR3 spans 10 amino acids. In germline, CDR1 is SQVTM, CDR2 ANQGSEA. The CDR3 loop reads CSFRRETQYF. As DNA, the CDR3 is TGCAGTTTTCGCCGGGAGACCCAGTACTTC.

This clonotype was picked up a small number of times. The chain combines TRBV15 with TRBJ2-7, with a weak D call TRBD2 (6 bases). The CDR3 covers 14 residues. V was pared by 6 bases and J by 1 base, with 13 bases between. Germline-derived CDR1 and CDR2 are LNHNV and YYDKDF (reference sequence). This CDR3 is CATSVSGTSYEQYF. The CDR3 DNA reads TGTGCCACCAGTGTTAGCGGCACTTCCTACGAGCAGTACTTC.

This sequence joins TRBV20-1 and TRBJ2-7, with 9 bases fitting TRBD1. Germline lookup yields CDR1 DFQATT and CDR2 SNEGSKA (reference sequence). The CDR3 sequence is 11 residues long. J lost 5 bases, V lost 8 bases, and 4 bases had no gene match. CDR3 DNA: TGCAGTCAGGGACAGGGAGACGAGCAGTACTTC. Its translation: CSQGQGDEQYF.

The rearrangement uses TRBV28 and TRBJ2-5; possibly TRBD2 for D (5 bases). Germline loops: CDR1 MDHEN, CDR2 SYDVKM. The CDR3 loop spans 15 amino acids. The germline V and J ends were trimmed by 5 bases and 2 bases, with 15 bases remaining between them. CDR3 DNA: TGTGCCAGCAGTCCCACCGGACGGGGACAAGAGACCCAGTACTTC. Its translation: CASSPTGRGQETQYF.

This chain joins TRBV20-1 and TRBJ2-1; no definite D call. Germline values: CDR1 DFQATT, CDR2 SNEGSKA (reference sequence). The length of the CDR3 is 15 residues. Trimming removed 0 bases from V and 2 bases from J, with 11 bases in between. Here the CDR3 DNA reads TGCAGTGCTAGAGATGTAGAGCAAACCTACAATGAGCAGTTCTTC. Residues: CSARDVEQTYNEQFF.

This clonotype was detected a few times. The V and J genes are TRBV4-1 and TRBJ2-4, with 13 bases that match TRBD2. CDR3 length equals 21 residues. CDR1 is MGHRA, CDR2 YSYEKL, per germline. Unmatched junction bases numbered 11, after V lost 0 bases and J lost 0 bases. The chain's CDR3 is CASSQEPPKGLAGIAKNIQYF. The CDR3 DNA is TGCGCCAGCAGCCAAGAACCTCCAAAGGGACTAGCGGGAATAGCCAAAAACATTCAGTACTTC.

The gene calls are TRBV29-1 and TRBJ2-2; D may be TRBD1 (5 bases). The CDR3 is 13 amino acids. Germline CDR1 and CDR2: SQVTM and ANQGSEA. Trimming removed 7 bases at V and 1 base at J, with 10 bases between. CDR3 in amino acids: CSAYGQNTGELFF. CDR3 coding DNA: TGCAGCGCCTACGGACAGAACACCGGGGAGCTGTTTTTT.

The chain combines TRBV28 with TRBJ2-5; 10 nucleotides line up with TRBD1. CDR1 is MDHEN, CDR2 SYDVKM, per germline. This CDR3 is built from 12 residues. J lost 7 bases, V lost 8 bases, and 4 bases had no gene match. CDR3 DNA sequence: TGTGCCAGCCTGCGGACAGGGGGGACCCAGTACTTC. It encodes CASLRTGGTQYF.

A few counts support this clonotype. V is TRBV20-1 and J is TRBJ1-4; a possible D gene is TRBD1 (5 bases). The CDR3 has 13 amino acids. Germline V gives CDR1 DFQATT, CDR2 SNEGSKA (reference sequence). The V gene lost 3 bases and the J gene lost 6 bases, with 11 bases spanning the gap. The CDR3 DNA reads as TGCAGTGCTAGTCGGGGGGAGCATGAAAAACTGTTTTTT. The encoded protein is CSASRGEHEKLFF.

This clonotype was seen many times. This chain connects TRBV20-1 to TRBJ2-7; TRBD2 agrees at 11 bases. V lost 0 bases to trimming and J lost 6 bases; unmatched junction nucleotides: 7. The CDR3 is 15 residues long. The V gene's germline CDR1 is DFQATT and CDR2 SNEGSKA (reference sequence). CDR3 amino acids: CSARDPSGRSSEQYF. CDR3 nucleotides: TGCAGTGCTAGAGACCCTAGCGGGAGGTCTAGCGAGCAGTACTTC.

The chain carries TRBV11-2 and TRBJ2-7; D uncertain. There are 11 residues in the CDR3. Trimming removed 8 bases from V and 6 bases from J, with 11 bases in between. Germline-derived CDR1 and CDR2 are SGHAT and FQNNGV. The CDR3 region is CASREVFEQYF. The CDR3 bases are TGTGCCAGCCGAGAGGTTTTCGAGCAGTACTTC.

The V and J genes are TRBV4-3 and TRBJ1-6; 9 bases are shared with TRBD1. The CDR3 contains 14 residues. V shed 3 bases, J shed 8 bases, and the junction held 2 bases outside the gene matches. The germline CDR1 and CDR2 sequences are LGHNA and YSLEER. The chain's CDR3 is CASSHRDRDSPLHF. CDR3 bases: TGCGCCAGCAGCCACCGGGACAGGGATTCACCCCTCCACTTT.

This clonotype was detected only a few times. CDR3 coding DNA: TGTGCCAGCAGTGCGGGGTATGGGGCCAACGTCCTGACTTTC. Its protein is CASSAGYGANVLTF. V gene TRBV12-3 or TRBV12-4 combines with J gene TRBJ2-6; D might be TRBD2 (6 bases). There are 14 residues in the CDR3. V was pared by 5 bases and J by 3 bases, with 8 bases between.